This TCR beta chain was observed in a study of control samples from healthy donors and cancer patients (dated by TCRdb to 2020 to 2022). The germline V gene (reference sequence) yields SEHNR for CDR1 and FQNEAQ for CDR2. The CDR3 holds 15 amino acids from the cysteine to the phenylalanine. The CDR3 DNA has 45 bases and is translated from base 1. V is shortened by 5 bases, J by 3 bases, and the region joining them spans 14 bases. For this clone: Which antigen it targets is not known. One base away there is no much larger clone; base qualities are not given.

Libraries were made using the immunoSEQ multiplex PCR assay. Imported from immuneACCESS, the table was reduced by TCRdb to in-frame sequences with V and J called. These copies leave out some clones; in studies compared against another copy, an unresolved V gene accounts for under half, and the cause of the remainder is not known. The sample table records fewer than 200,000 clones; just over 90% of these occur just once. The ten largest clones capture more than 1.3% of the sample. This chain joins TRBV7-9 to TRBJ1-5; no D gene is confidently identified. What was sequenced was blood. This sequence originates from a man younger than 45 in good health. The CDR3 protein sequence reads: CASSAYGSINQPQHF. The nucleotide sequence reads as follows: TGTGCCAGCAGCGCGTACGGGTCCATCAATCAGCCCCAGCATTTT.